This TCR beta chain emerged from a study of neurological immune-mediated disorders. A word on this clonotype: The junction departs from germline at one end; a sequencing error may be responsible.

MiXCR, run by TCRdb on the 5' RACE reads, gives a single entry per CDR3 protein. The sample holds 65,000 to 80,000 distinct CDR3 sequences, 15% to 20% seen once. The CDR3 is made up of 13 amino acids. Germline CDR1 and CDR2: SGHRS and YFSETQ. The sample consisted of PBMCs. The TCR originated in a woman between 35 and 50 years old in good health. The chain combines TRBV5-1 with TRBJ2-5, with TRBD1 as a possible D gene (6 bases). CDR3 bases: TGCGCCAGCAGCTGGGACACCGAAGAGACCAAGTACTTT. The encoded protein is CASSWDTEETKYF.